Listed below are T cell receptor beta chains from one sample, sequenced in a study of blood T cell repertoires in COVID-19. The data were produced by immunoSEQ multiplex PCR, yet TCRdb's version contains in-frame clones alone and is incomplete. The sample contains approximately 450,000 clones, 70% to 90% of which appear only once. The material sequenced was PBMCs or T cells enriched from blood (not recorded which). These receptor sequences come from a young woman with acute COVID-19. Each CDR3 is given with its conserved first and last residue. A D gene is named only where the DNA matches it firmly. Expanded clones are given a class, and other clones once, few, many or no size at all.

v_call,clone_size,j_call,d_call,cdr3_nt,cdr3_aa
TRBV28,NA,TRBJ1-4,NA,TGTGCCAGCACCCCCGGGGGGCTTAATGAAAAACTGTTTTTT,CASTPGGLNEKLFF
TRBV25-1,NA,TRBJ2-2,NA,TGTGCCAGCAGTGCCGGGGACACTTACTTCACCGGGGAGCTGTTTTTT,CASSAGDTYFTGELFF
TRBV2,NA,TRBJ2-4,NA,TGTGCCAGCCTGGACAGTGGGGACGGGAAAAACATTCAGTACTTC,CASLDSGDGKNIQYF
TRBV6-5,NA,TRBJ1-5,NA,TGTGCCAGCAGTTATAAGAGAAGCAATCAGCCCCAGCATTTT,CASSYKRSNQPQHF
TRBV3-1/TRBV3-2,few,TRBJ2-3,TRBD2,TGTGCCAGCGGGGGGGAATCAGATACGCAGTATTTT,CASGGESDTQYF
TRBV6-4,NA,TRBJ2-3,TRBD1,TGTGCCAGCAGTGACGGACAGGGGGCAGATACGCAGTATTTT,CASSDGQGADTQYF
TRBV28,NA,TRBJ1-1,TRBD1,TGTGCCAGCAGTTGGACAGGGGGCTTGGTCGTGAACACTGAAGCTTTCTTT,CASSWTGGLVVNTEAFF
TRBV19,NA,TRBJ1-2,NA,TGTGCCTCCTCAAGGGACTACAAGAACTATGGCTACACCTTC,CASSRDYKNYGYTF
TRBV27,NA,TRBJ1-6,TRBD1,TGTGCCAGCAGGATACAGGGGTGGGTATCACCCCTCCACTTT,CASRIQGWVSPLHF
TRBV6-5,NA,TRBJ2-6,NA,TGTGCCAGCAGACAGAGCTCTGGGGCCAACGTCCTGACTTTC,CASRQSSGANVLTF